These 28 T cell receptor beta chains were sequenced from one sample in a study of blood T cell repertoires in COVID-19. Assay: immunoSEQ multiplex PCR; the TCRdb copy retains only in-frame clones and omits some. Here the sample spans around 150,000 clones, less than 85% being singletons. Material: peripheral blood. The receptors come from a human donor with acute or convalescent COVID-19. The donor label of this sample is uncertain.

A single count supports this clone. The chain joins TRBV5-8 to TRBJ1-2; D gene ambiguous. The germline gives CDR1 SGHTS, CDR2 YDEGEE. Trimming removed 4 bases at V and 8 bases at J, with 12 bases between. The CDR3 length is 12 residues. The CDR3 reads CASSPTGRGYTF. CDR3 sequence (DNA): TGTGCCAGCAGCCCCACCGGGAGAGGCTACACCTTC.

This sequence joins TRBV9 and TRBJ1-5, with 8 bases that match TRBD1. This CDR3 has 16 residues. Germline V lookup: CDR1 SGDLS, CDR2 YYNGEE. J gave up 2 bases and V 3 bases, and 7 bases lay outside the gene matches. Here the CDR3 DNA reads TGTGCCAGCAGCGAGGGCCAGGGGGCAGGCAATCAGCCCCAGCATTTT. Amino acid sequence: CASSEGQGAGNQPQHF.

V and J are TRBV28 and TRBJ1-1; TRBD1 matches at 7 bases. Per germline, CDR1 MDHEN and CDR2 SYDVKM. Losses at the gene ends were 0 bases for V and 2 bases for J; bases not matched to a gene: 3. The CDR3 extends over 15 amino acids. For the CDR3, the DNA is TGTGCCAGCAGTTTATGGGCAGGGGGAAACACTGAAGCTTTCTTT. Translated, it gives CASSLWAGGNTEAFF. The full variable domain, completed using reference TRBV28 and TRBJ1-1, is DVKVTQSSRYLVKRTGEKVFLECVQDMDHENMFWYRQDPGLGLRLIYFSYDVKMKEKGDIPEGYSVSREKKERFSLILESASTNQTSMYLCASSLWAGGNTEAFFGQGTRLTVV.

V usage is TRBV14 and J usage is TRBJ2-1; 7 positions match TRBD2. V gave up 4 bases and J gave up 6 bases; unmatched junction bases: 9. CDR1 is SGHDN and CDR2 is FVKESK in the germline V gene. This CDR3 comprises 15 residues. The CDR3 sequence is CASSLQGTKINEQFF. CDR3 bases: TGTGCCAGCAGCCTCCAAGGGACTAAGATCAATGAGCAGTTCTTC.

This clone has only one observation. This chain connects TRBV28 to TRBJ1-2, with a weak D call TRBD1 (5 bases). The V end lost 6 bases, the J end lost 4 bases, and 15 bases lay between the germline ends. Germline V gives CDR1 MDHEN, CDR2 SYDVKM. The CDR3 is 14 amino acids. CDR3 coding DNA: TGTGCCAGCAGGGTGACTGGCAGGGTCTATGGCTACACCTTC. Amino acid sequence: CASRVTGRVYGYTF.

The CDR3, as DNA: TGTGCCAGCAGCTTAGGGCGGGGGATCTACAATGAGCAGTTCTTC. It yields the protein CASSLGRGIYNEQFF. The chain combines TRBV7-3 with TRBJ2-1, with TRBD2 identical over 7 bases. CDR3 length: 15 amino acids. The germline V gene encodes CDR1 SGHTA and CDR2 FQGTGA. After removal of 2 bases from V and 3 bases from J, the junction contained 4 bases not matched to a gene.

J is TRBJ1-2 and V is TRBV4-1, with D tentatively TRBD1 (5 bases). This CDR3 comprises 14 residues. CDR1 is MGHRA, CDR2 YSYEKL, per germline. V lost 4 bases to trimming and J lost 4 bases, with 13 bases between them. The CDR3 protein is CASSPRSQGYGYTF. DNA for the CDR3: TGCGCCAGCAGCCCCCGTTCCCAGGGCTATGGCTACACCTTC.

V is TRBV5-1 and J is TRBJ1-1, with no clear D. The CDR3 is made up of 13 amino acids. V gave up 0 bases and J gave up 0 bases, with 3 bases separating them. Germline-derived CDR1 and CDR2 are SGHRS and YFSETQ. CDR3 nucleotide sequence: TGCGCCAGCAGCTTGGCGGTGAACACTGAAGCTTTCTTT. It translates to CASSLAVNTEAFF.

This clone was seen only once. The rearrangement joins TRBV7-2 to TRBJ2-7; 9 nucleotides agree with TRBD2. Trimming took 5 bases from V and 5 from J; bases not matched to a gene: 10. The CDR3 consists of 15 residues. CDR1 SGHTA and CDR2 FQGNSA come from the germline V gene. The CDR3 spells CASSMEGLAGNEQYF. The DNA of the CDR3 is TGTGCCAGCAGCATGGAAGGGCTAGCGGGGAACGAGCAGTACTTC.

This clone came up a few times. The rearrangement links TRBV7-6 to TRBJ1-4; TRBD1 matches at 7 bases. CDR3 length: 15 residues. J gave up 6 bases and V 1 base, and 5 bases lay outside the gene matches. In germline, CDR1 is SGHVS, CDR2 FNYEAQ. The CDR3 spells CASSLGDRTYEKLFF. The CDR3 DNA reads TGTGCCAGCAGCTTAGGGGACAGAACCTATGAAAAACTGTTTTTT.

V gene TRBV7-3 combines with J gene TRBJ2-7, with 9 bases that match TRBD1. Trimming took 8 bases from V and 2 from J; bases not matched to a gene: 1. Germline V CDR1 and CDR2: SGHTA, FQGTGA. This CDR3 comprises 12 residues. DNA of the CDR3: TGTGCCAGCGGGACAGGGACCTACGAGCAGTACTTC. Translated, it gives CASGTGTYEQYF.

The chain uses TRBV18 and TRBJ1-5, with D uncertain. Germline V gene lookup returns CDR1 KGHSH and CDR2 LQKENI. The CDR3 loop spans 14 amino acids. Trimming left V 0 bases short and J 7 bases short, with 10 bases between. This chain's CDR3 is CASSPPTWAQPQHF. The CDR3 DNA sequence: TGTGCCAGCTCACCACCGACGTGGGCCCAGCCCCAGCATTTT. Combining the CDR3 with reference TRBV18 and TRBJ1-5 gives the whole variable domain NAGVMQNPRHLVRRRGQEARLRCSPMKGHSHVYWYRQLPEEGLKFMVYLQKENIIDESGMPKERFSAEFPKEGPSILRIQQVVRGDSAAYFCASSPPTWAQPQHFGDGTRLSIL.

This clone is a singleton in its sample. The chain employs TRBV18 and TRBJ1-5; perhaps TRBD1 as D (6 bases). V was pared by 1 base and J by 6 bases, with 13 bases between. The CDR3 has 15 amino acids. Per the germline V gene, CDR1 is KGHSH and CDR2 is LQKENI. CDR3 region: CASSPLSEGGQPQHF. The CDR3, as DNA: TGTGCCAGCTCACCACTGTCTGAAGGGGGTCAGCCCCAGCATTTT.

The chain is built from TRBV24-1 and TRBJ2-2, with D tentatively TRBD1 (5 bases). V was trimmed by 11 bases and J by 2 bases, leaving 11 bases between them. The CDR3 covers 13 residues. Looked up from germline, CDR1 is KGHDR and CDR2 is SFDVKD. The CDR3 reads CASSDINTGELFF. The CDR3, as DNA: TGTGCCAGTTCGGACATAAACACCGGGGAGCTGTTTTTT.

This chain connects TRBV5-8 to TRBJ1-3; D remains unclear. Trimming stripped 4 bases from V and 3 bases from J, with 11 bases between. Germline loops: CDR1 SGHTS, CDR2 YDEGEE. The CDR3 has 14 residues. CDR3 residues: CASSQRGIGNTIYF. In DNA, the CDR3 is TGTGCCAGCAGCCAGCGGGGTATTGGAAACACCATATATTTT.

The gene calls are TRBV7-6 and TRBJ1-4; D is perhaps TRBD1 (6 bases). Germline-derived CDR1 and CDR2 are SGHVS and FNYEAQ. The CDR3 length is 17 residues. Trimming pared 5 bases from V and 0 bases from J, leaving 16 bases between. CDR3 in amino acids: CASSPEGGFATNEKLFF. DNA for the CDR3: TGTGCCAGCAGCCCCGAGGGGGGGTTTGCAACTAATGAAAAACTGTTTTTT.

The chain carries TRBV28 and TRBJ1-1, with TRBD1 matching 9 bases. The CDR3 runs to 15 residues. V shed 4 bases, J shed 5 bases, and the junction held 8 bases outside the gene matches. CDR1 is MDHEN, CDR2 SYDVKM, per germline. The CDR3 protein is CASSSAGQGGTEAFF. The CDR3 nucleotides are TGTGCCAGCAGTTCCGCGGGACAGGGAGGGACTGAAGCTTTCTTT.

V and J are TRBV4-1 and TRBJ2-3, with D tentatively TRBD1 (6 bases). Trimming left V 1 base short and J 2 bases short, with 7 bases between. The CDR3 runs to 14 residues. Germline CDR1 reads MGHRA; CDR2 reads YSYEKL. The CDR3 coding sequence is TGCGCCAGCAGCCAAGGGGGGCTCACAGATACGCAGTATTTT. It yields the protein CASSQGGLTDTQYF.

The rearrangement joins TRBV6-5 to TRBJ2-7; possibly TRBD1 for D (5 bases). V lost 2 bases and J lost 1, with 12 bases in between. The CDR3 is made up of 15 amino acids. The V gene's germline CDR1 is MNHEY and CDR2 SVGAGI. The CDR3 protein is CASSYQQAPSYEQYF. CDR3 DNA: TGTGCCAGCAGTTACCAACAGGCCCCATCCTACGAGCAGTACTTC.

This clone has a single count. V usage is TRBV18 and J usage is TRBJ1-5; 8 nucleotides match TRBD1. In germline, CDR1 is KGHSH, CDR2 LQKENI. The CDR3 extends over 15 amino acids. V was pared by 6 bases and J by 1 base, with 5 bases of the junction left unmatched. The CDR3 region is CASSAGTGSNQPQHF. As DNA, the CDR3 is TGTGCCAGCTCGGCCGGGACAGGAAGCAATCAGCCCCAGCATTTT.

V and J are TRBV18 and TRBJ1-1; 9 bases line up with TRBD1. The CDR3 spans 14 residues. Germline values: CDR1 KGHSH, CDR2 LQKENI. Losses at the gene ends were 4 bases for V and 5 bases for J; bases not matched to a gene: 5. CDR3 region: CASSRGQGQTEAFF. Written as DNA, the CDR3 is TGTGCCAGCTCACGGGGACAGGGTCAGACTGAAGCTTTCTTT. Looking up the rest from reference TRBV18 and TRBJ1-1 gives the full variable domain: NAGVMQNPRHLVRRRGQEARLRCSPMKGHSHVYWYRQLPEEGLKFMVYLQKENIIDESGMPKERFSAEFPKEGPSILRIQQVVRGDSAAYFCASSRGQGQTEAFFGQGTRLTVV.

The chain has TRBV6-2 or TRBV6-3 and TRBJ1-4; 9 bases line up with TRBD1. The length of the CDR3 is 15 residues. CDR1 and CDR2 from the germline V gene are MNHEY and SVGEGT. Germline trimming cut 4 bases from V and 8 bases from J; bases unmatched to any gene: 8. The CDR3 spells CASSFGQGLREKLFF. The CDR3 DNA reads as TGTGCCAGCAGTTTCGGACAGGGGTTGAGGGAAAAACTGTTTTTT.

The V call is TRBV3-1 (or the pseudogene TRBV3-2), the J call TRBJ2-3, with D perhaps TRBD2 (5 bases). CDR3 size: 15 residues. Trimming pared 5 bases from V and 2 bases from J, leaving 14 bases between. Germline CDR1 and CDR2: LGHDT and YNNKEL (reference sequence). CDR3 amino acids: CASSFKGLTTDTQYF. DNA of the CDR3: TGTGCCAGCAGCTTCAAAGGACTTACCACAGATACGCAGTATTTT.

The CDR3 here is CATTNRTEAFF. The CDR3 DNA is TGTGCCACCACGAACAGGACTGAAGCTTTCTTT. This sequence joins TRBV28 and TRBJ1-1, with a possible D match to TRBD1 (5 bases). CDR3 length: 11 residues. Deletions cut 10 bases from V and 5 bases from J, with 11 bases between. Looked up from germline, CDR1 is MDHEN and CDR2 is SYDVKM.

The chain uses TRBV7-2 and TRBJ2-5, with a weak D call TRBD1 (5 bases). Germline CDR1 and CDR2: SGHTA and FQGNSA. Trimming took off 0 bases at V and 6 bases at J, with 11 bases between the two ends. The CDR3 sequence is 14 residues long. Here the CDR3 DNA reads TGTGCCAGCAGCTTAGCAGGGGCGCGTCAGACCCAGTACTTC. The encoded protein is CASSLAGARQTQYF.

This chain uses TRBV11-2 with TRBJ1-1, with D perhaps matching TRBD1 (5 bases). V dropped 6 bases and J dropped 9 bases, with 14 bases sitting between them. Looked up from germline, CDR1 is SGHAT and CDR2 is FQNNGV. The length of the CDR3 is 12 residues. CDR3: CASRLYGAQAFF. In DNA form, the CDR3 reads TGTGCCAGCAGACTATATGGGGCTCAAGCTTTCTTT. The full variable domain, rest sourced from reference TRBV11-2 and TRBJ1-1, is EAGVAQSPRYKIIEKRQSVAFWCNPISGHATLYWYQQILGQGPKLLIQFQNNGVVDDSQLPKDRFSAERLKGVDSTLKIQPAKLEDSAVYLCASRLYGAQAFFGQGTRLTVV.

To note about this clone: Other DNA sequences in the sample encode the same CDR3. The genes are TRBV9 and TRBJ1-5; 7 bases align to TRBD1. Germline V lookup: CDR1 SGDLS, CDR2 YYNGEE. Losses at the gene ends were 2 bases for V and 2 bases for J; bases not matched to a gene: 1. The CDR3 contains 14 residues. CDR3 coding DNA: TGTGCCAGCAGCGTCGGACAGGGCAATCAGCCCCAGCATTTT. It specifies CASSVGQGNQPQHF. The variable domain in full, with the rest retrieved from reference TRBV9 and TRBJ1-5, is DSGVTQTPKHLITATGQRVTLRCSPRSGDLSVYWYQQSLDQGLQFLIQYYNGEERAKGNILERFSAQQFPDLHSELNLSSLELGDSALYFCASSVGQGNQPQHFGDGTRLSIL.

The chain employs TRBV14 and TRBJ1-6; 8 nucleotides agree with TRBD1. This CDR3 has 17 residues. With 6 bases clipped from V and 6 bases from J, the junction kept 13 bases outside the gene matches. Germline V gene sequence: CDR1 SGHDN, CDR2 FVKESK. The CDR3 protein is CASRRTGGSRLNSPLHF. CDR3 bases: TGTGCCAGCAGAAGAACAGGGGGATCTCGTCTTAATTCACCCCTCCACTTT.